Described below is a single T cell receptor (beta chain) sequence and its context. Its specificity is not known. This record comes from a study of cytomegalovirus exposure and HLA in healthy donors. Whole-study context: There were 117 million unique TCR beta sequences, drawn from 150 million to 200 million T cells, in an earlier analysis. Study-level points and caveats: A missense variant in DCLRE1C was later tied to TCR beta V- and J-gene trimming.

Vbeta (60) and Jbeta (13) primers were used in the PCR. Assay used: immunoSEQ multiplex PCR; TCRdb lists only in-frame clones, some missing. The sample has 100,000 to 150,000 clones; roughly 75% are singletons. The receptor was derived from a woman in her fifties or sixties in good health and CMV-seronegative. Sequencing was performed on PBMCs.

The CDR3 bases are TGTGCCAGCAGTTCCGGACTAGCGGGAGTTTGGGATACGCAGTATTTT. As protein: CASSSGLAGVWDTQYF. The genes are TRBV28 and TRBJ2-3; 13 nucleotides line up with TRBD2. The germline V gene has CDR1 MDHEN and CDR2 SYDVKM. The junction had 7 bases not matched to a gene; V was cut back by 4 bases and J by 6 bases. The length of the CDR3 is 16 residues.